Following are 11 T cell receptor beta chains from one sample sequenced in a study of PD-L1 blockade in urothelial cancer. TCRdb's table, derived via immunoSEQ multiplex PCR, lists solely in-frame clones and lacks some. The table lists 75,000 to 90,000 clones, roughly 82% of them singletons. The sample here was PBMCs, taken around atezolizumab (anti-PD-L1) treatment. The receptors derive from a man in his sixties or seventies with urothelial cancer.

The chain is built from TRBV5-4 and TRBJ1-1, with 9 bases aligning to TRBD1. The germline V gene has CDR1 SGHNT and CDR2 YYREEE (reference sequence). This CDR3 has 14 amino acids. Trimming at V came to 4 bases and at J to 6 bases, leaving 7 bases not matched to a gene. Here the CDR3 reads CASSPWDREAEAFF. DNA of the CDR3: TGTGCCAGCAGCCCCTGGGACAGGGAGGCTGAAGCTTTCTTT.

The rearrangement links TRBV5-1 to TRBJ2-1; weak D call: TRBD2 (7 bases). V shed 7 bases and J shed 6 bases, with 17 bases lying between them. CDR1 is SGHRS, CDR2 YFSETQ, per germline. The CDR3 totals 14 residues. This chain's CDR3 is CASGDGGPRNEQFF. Here the CDR3 DNA reads TGCGCCAGCGGGGACGGGGGGCCCCGCAATGAGCAGTTCTTC.

The CDR3 DNA follows: TGCGCCAGCAGCTTGGTAGGGGAGGGAACTGAAGCTTTCTTT. Translated: CASSLVGEGTEAFF. This chain uses TRBV5-1 with TRBJ1-1, with D perhaps matching TRBD1 (5 bases). The germline V and J ends were trimmed by 0 bases and 5 bases, with 11 bases remaining between them. CDR1 and CDR2 from the germline V gene are SGHRS and YFSETQ. This CDR3 is 14 amino acids long.

V and J are TRBV5-1 and TRBJ2-2; 9 nucleotides agree with TRBD2. The germline CDR1 and CDR2 sequences are SGHRS and YFSETQ. V lost 0 bases and J lost 6; bases outside the gene matches: 3. The CDR3 length is 15 residues. CDR3 nucleotides: TGCGCCAGCAGCTTGGATCCTAGCGGGGCCGGGGAGCTGTTTTTT. Its protein is CASSLDPSGAGELFF.

In the case of this clone: A junction end diverges from the germline sequence, so it may reflect a read error. The V and J genes are TRBV4-2 and TRBJ2-5; D is undetermined. CDR1 is LGHNA, CDR2 YNFKEQ, per germline. The CDR3 covers 15 residues. The CDR3 nucleotides read TGTGCCAGCAGCCAGGCCGATGGGCCCCAAGGGACCCAGTACTTC. This gives the protein CASSQADGPQGTQYF.

The chain uses TRBV6-5 and TRBJ2-5; TRBD1 aligns across 8 bases. From germline, CDR1 is MNHEY and CDR2 SVGAGI. The CDR3 is 15 residues long. J was trimmed by 6 bases and V by 2 bases; bases with no gene match: 8. The CDR3 bases are TGTGCCAGCAGTTACCGGCGGACAGGGCTAAAGACCCAGTACTTC. Translation: CASSYRRTGLKTQYF.

This clone was seen a single time. The gene calls are TRBV7-6 and TRBJ2-1; 9 bases match TRBD2. Germline lookup yields CDR1 SGHVS and CDR2 FNYEAQ. The CDR3 spans 18 residues. With 4 bases clipped from V and 0 bases from J, the junction kept 10 bases outside the gene matches. CDR3 nucleotide sequence: TGTGCCAGCAGCTCCGGGACTAGCATTAAGACCTCCTACAATGAGCAGTTCTTC. It is translated as CASSSGTSIKTSYNEQFF.

This chain joins TRBV18 and TRBJ2-2; the D gene is possibly TRBD1 (6 bases). This CDR3 has 14 residues. V was pared by 4 bases and J by 2 bases, with 8 bases between. Germline V gene data show CDR1 as KGHSH and CDR2 as LQKENI. This CDR3 reads CASSRTENTGELFF. CDR3 DNA sequence: TGTGCCAGCTCACGGACAGAAAACACCGGGGAGCTGTTTTTT.

In this sample, this clone turned up many times. V is TRBV19 and J is TRBJ2-3, with D unclear. This CDR3 region has 14 residues. With 3 bases removed from V and 0 bases from J, the gap between germline ends came to 7 bases. The germline V gene encodes CDR1 LNHDA and CDR2 SQIVND (reference sequence). In DNA, the CDR3 is TGTGCCAGTAGTATGTTAGTGAGCACAGATACGCAGTATTTT. Encoded protein: CASSMLVSTDTQYF.

The gene calls are TRBV5-4 and TRBJ1-2, with unresolved D. V dropped 0 bases and J dropped 4 bases, with 13 bases sitting between them. CDR1 SGHNT and CDR2 YYREEE come from the germline V gene (reference sequence). This CDR3 contains 15 residues. The CDR3 reads CASSLGRGPTYGYTF. The CDR3 DNA follows: TGTGCCAGCAGCTTGGGTAGAGGGCCGACCTATGGCTACACCTTC.

This clone has a single count. The chain couples TRBV27 to TRBJ2-7; TRBD1 aligns across 7 bases. Per germline, CDR1 MNHEY and CDR2 SMNVEV (reference sequence). The CDR3 has 15 amino acids. Unmatched junction bases numbered 9, after V lost 5 bases and J lost 2 bases. CDR3 in amino acids: CASSRPGTATYEQYF. For the CDR3, the DNA is TGTGCCAGCAGTCGCCCCGGGACAGCAACCTACGAGCAGTACTTC.